This TCR beta chain was identified in a study of cytomegalovirus exposure and HLA in healthy donors. PCR amplification relied on 60 Vbeta primers (plus 13 Jbeta primers). Repertoires were generated with immunoSEQ multiplex PCR, while TCRdb's copy carries only in-frame clones and drops some. This repertoire includes more than 95,000 clones. CDR1 and CDR2 (germline): LNHDA, SQIVND (reference sequence). The CDR3 contains 14 residues. V was pared by 5 bases and J by 8 bases, with 8 bases of the junction left unmatched. Sequenced material: PBMCs. The source of this sequence is a man aged 35 to 55 in good health and CMV-seronegative. This sequence joins TRBV19 and TRBJ1-2, with 10 bases lining up with TRBD1. CDR3 protein: CASSPVDRGGGYTF. The DNA for the CDR3 is TGTGCCAGTAGTCCAGTGGACAGGGGGGGCGGCTACACCTTC.